This section outlines one TCR beta chain sequence together with its context. The data were obtained in a study of blood T cell repertoires in COVID-19. Authors' processing steps: Reference gene primer amplification yielded estimated nucleated cell counts. Libraries were prepared by immunoSEQ multiplex PCR; TCRdb keeps only in-frame clonotypes and omits some of them. V, J and clone size derive from that table, while D and trimming were established from the DNA sequence. The table includes some 40,000 clones, roughly nine tenths detected once. CDR1 is LNHDA and CDR2 is SQIVND in the germline V gene (reference sequence). V lost 5 bases and J lost 4; bases outside the gene matches: 10. This CDR3 is 15 amino acids long.

The specimen was peripheral blood. The chain couples TRBV19 to TRBJ2-5, with 7 positions matching TRBD1. This sequence originates from a man aged 45-65 years with COVID-19, enrolled during active disease. The CDR3 DNA follows: TGTGCCAGTAGTCTCGGACAGGTATTGGCAGAGACCCAGTACTTC. It yields the protein CASSLGQVLAETQYF.